A selection of T cell receptor beta chains follows, all from one sample in a study of blood T cell repertoires in COVID-19. The protocol was immunoSEQ multiplex PCR, while the TCRdb copy is restricted to in-frame clones and leaves out a portion. The sample includes over 200,000 clones, roughly 87% of them seen just once. The sequenced sample consisted of peripheral blood. These receptors all come from a man in his forties with active or convalescent COVID-19. Each CDR3 is given with its conserved first and last residue. The D gene is left open where the match is weak. Clone size is stated in some rows and not others, as once, few, many or a class when expanded.

v_call	cdr3_length	d_call	j_call	clone_size	cdr3_aa	cdr3_nt
TRBV3-1/TRBV3-2	15	-	TRBJ2-1	few	CASSQDHSPGRYQFF	TGTGCCAGCAGCCAAGATCACTCGCCAGGGAGGTACCAGTTCTTC
TRBV9	13	-	TRBJ1-1	-	CASSVTANTEAFF	TGTGCCAGCAGCGTTACAGCGAACACTGAAGCTTTCTTT
TRBV3-1/TRBV3-2	15	-	TRBJ2-2	-	CASSQGHMNTGELFF	TGTGCCAGCAGCCAAGGACACATGAACACCGGGGAGCTGTTTTTT
TRBV19	17	-	TRBJ1-6	few	CASRDSDPYLYNSPLHF	TGTGCCAGTAGGGACAGCGACCCTTACCTTTATAATTCACCCCTCCACTTT
TRBV5-1	15	TRBD2	TRBJ2-7	-	CASSAYLAGYAEQYF	TGCGCCAGCAGCGCCTACCTAGCGGGGTACGCCGAGCAGTACTTC
TRBV18	16	TRBD2	TRBJ2-3	-	CASSPRLAEITDTQYF	TGTGCCAGCTCACCACGACTAGCGGAGATCACAGATACGCAGTATTTT
TRBV3-1/TRBV3-2	16	-	TRBJ1-1	-	CASSPRREPRGTEAFF	TGTGCCAGCAGCCCCCGCCGGGAGCCGAGGGGCACTGAAGCTTTCTTT
TRBV6-5	12	-	TRBJ1-5	-	CASSQPGGPSRF	TGTGCCAGCAGCCAACCCGGGGGGCCAAGCCGTTTT
TRBV9	16	TRBD2	TRBJ2-7	-	CASSVGSGGDSYEQYF	TGTGCCAGCAGCGTAGGGAGCGGGGGAGACTCCTACGAGCAGTACTTC
TRBV5-8	18	TRBD2	TRBJ2-2	-	CASSFAGASGANTGELFF	TGTGCCAGCAGCTTCGCTGGGGCTAGCGGAGCGAACACCGGGGAGCTGTTTTTT
TRBV27	15	-	TRBJ1-1	few	CASSPEQGLGTEAFF	TGTGCCAGCAGCCCAGAACAGGGTCTAGGGACTGAAGCTTTCTTT
TRBV27	14	TRBD1	TRBJ1-1	-	CASSLGQGGTEAFF	TGTGCCAGCAGTTTAGGACAGGGAGGCACTGAAGCTTTCTTT
TRBV3-1/TRBV3-2	17	TRBD1	TRBJ1-1	-	CASSQAHSGQVNTEAFF	TGTGCCAGCAGCCAAGCACACTCGGGACAGGTGAACACTGAAGCTTTCTTT
TRBV28	13	-	TRBJ1-1	-	CASSGSTATEAFF	TGTGCCAGCAGTGGCTCGACAGCCACTGAAGCTTTCTTT
TRBV7-9	13	-	TRBJ2-2	-	CASSLARAGELFF	TGTGCCAGCAGCTTAGCCCGGGCCGGGGAGCTGTTTTTT
TRBV5-4	14	TRBD2	TRBJ2-7	-	CASSLAGGLHEQYF	TGTGCCAGCAGTTTAGCGGGAGGGCTCCACGAGCAGTACTTC
TRBV10-3	15	TRBD1	TRBJ1-3	-	CAIGRTGGSGNTIYF	TGTGCCATCGGACGGACAGGGGGCTCTGGAAACACCATATATTTT
TRBV21-1	13	-	TRBJ1-3	-	CASSKGEGNTIYF	TGTGCCAGCAGCAAAGGGGAGGGAAACACCATATATTTT
TRBV27	13	-	TRBJ1-4	-	CASSDSLNEKLFF	TGTGCCAGCTCGGACAGCCTTAATGAAAAACTGTTTTTT
TRBV30	13	-	TRBJ1-5	few	CAWSVQLNQPQHF	TGTGCCTGGAGTGTACAGTTGAATCAGCCCCAGCATTTT
TRBV3-1/TRBV3-2	13	-	TRBJ1-4	-	CASSLLDREKLFF	TGTGCCAGCAGCCTTCTAGACCGGGAAAAACTGTTTTTT
TRBV6-1	16	-	TRBJ2-1	-	CASSDTGFGSYNEQFF	TGTGCCAGCAGTGACACCGGGTTCGGCTCCTACAATGAGCAGTTCTTC
TRBV7-3	16	TRBD2	TRBJ2-1	-	CASSLDSGGVLNEQFF	TGTGCCAGCAGCCTCGATAGCGGGGGGGTACTCAATGAGCAGTTCTTC
TRBV27	13	-	TRBJ2-7	-	CASSLTSSYEQYF	TGTGCCAGCAGTTTAACCAGCTCCTACGAGCAGTACTTC
TRBV27	16	-	TRBJ2-7	-	CASRGRARASNYEQYF	TGTGCCAGCAGGGGAAGGGCCAGGGCGAGTAACTACGAGCAGTACTTC
TRBV7-9	13	TRBD1	TRBJ1-2	-	CASSLDREEGYTF	TGTGCCAGCAGCCTTGACAGGGAGGAGGGCTACACCTTC
TRBV6-4	13	-	TRBJ1-1	-	CARTWQKNTEAFF	TGTGCCAGAACGTGGCAGAAGAATACTGAAGCTTTCTTT
TRBV4-2	16	TRBD2	TRBJ2-6	-	CASSPRSRGEANVLTF	TGTGCCAGCAGCCCAAGGTCTCGGGGGGAGGCCAACGTCCTGACTTTC
TRBV9	16	-	TRBJ2-2	-	CASSVAGGADTGELFF	TGTGCCAGCAGCGTAGCGGGGGGCGCTGACACCGGGGAGCTGTTTTTT
TRBV6-6	16	TRBD1	TRBJ2-3	-	CASSYSWTGRSDTQYF	TGTGCCAGCAGTTACTCTTGGACAGGGCGGTCAGATACGCAGTATTTT
TRBV19	14	-	TRBJ2-4	-	CASKIGSPAGIQYF	TGTGCCAGTAAGATAGGCTCCCCGGCAGGCATTCAGTACTTC
TRBV18	12	-	TRBJ1-4	-	CASSPSNEKLFF	TGTGCCAGCTCACCCAGTAATGAAAAACTGTTTTTT
TRBV7-9	14	TRBD1	TRBJ1-4	once	CASSAGTGLEKLFF	TGTGCCAGCAGCGCCGGGACAGGGTTAGAAAAACTGTTTTTT
TRBV5-6	14	-	TRBJ1-3	-	CASSLGFSGNTIYF	TGTGCCAGCAGCCTGGGGTTTAGTGGAAACACCATATATTTT
TRBV7-9	17	-	TRBJ2-3	-	CASSSRIAGSPHDTQYF	TGTGCCAGCAGCTCTAGGATCGCGGGGTCGCCCCACGATACGCAGTATTTT
TRBV6-2/TRBV6-3	13	TRBD1	TRBJ1-1	-	CASSLTGAAITFF	TGTGCCAGCAGCCTTACAGGGGCCGCCATAACTTTCTTT
TRBV5-1	17	TRBD1	TRBJ1-1	-	CASSLGTGQVSNTEAFF	TGCGCCAGCAGCTTGGGGACAGGGCAAGTCTCGAACACTGAAGCTTTCTTT
TRBV5-1	16	-	TRBJ2-1	-	CASSLRSGGNYNEQFF	TGCGCCAGCAGCTTAAGGTCAGGAGGAAACTACAATGAGCAGTTCTTC
TRBV18	16	-	TRBJ1-4	-	CASSPGGAGQGEKLFF	TGTGCCAGCTCACCCGGTGGCGCAGGGCAGGGTGAAAAACTGTTTTTT
TRBV6-4	14	TRBD1	TRBJ1-1	-	CASSEGTGGTEAFF	TGTGCCAGCAGTGAAGGGACAGGGGGCACTGAAGCTTTCTTT
TRBV5-8	15	TRBD1	TRBJ1-4	-	CASSPRGTGGEKLFF	TGTGCCAGCAGCCCCCGAGGGACAGGGGGTGAAAAACTGTTTTTT
TRBV4-1	14	-	TRBJ1-2	-	CASSHARANYGYTF	TGCGCCAGCAGCCACGCCCGGGCTAACTATGGCTACACCTTC
TRBV2	15	-	TRBJ2-3	-	CASAKRGGSTDTQYF	TGTGCCAGCGCAAAGAGAGGCGGGAGCACAGATACGCAGTATTTT
TRBV19	15	-	TRBJ2-7	-	CASSMGSGLPYEQYF	TGTGCCAGTAGTATGGGTAGCGGTCTACCCTACGAGCAGTACTTC
TRBV18	19	TRBD2	TRBJ2-2	-	CASSPRTSGRGSSTGELFF	TGTGCCAGCTCACCAAGGACTAGCGGGAGGGGCTCGAGCACCGGGGAGCTGTTTTTT
TRBV28	15	-	TRBJ1-1	-	CASSPYRQGRTEAFF	TGTGCCAGCAGTCCTTATAGGCAGGGTAGGACTGAAGCTTTCTTT